The 18 T cell receptor beta chains below were found in one sample sequenced in a study of blood T cell repertoires in COVID-19 (dated by TCRdb to 2018 to 2020). Libraries were made using the immunoSEQ multiplex PCR assay. Entries here come from immuneACCESS through TCRdb and include only in-frame sequences with V and J called. Some clones fail to appear in such tables; in the studies checked, an unresolved V gene covers under half of the shortfall, and the cause of the remainder is unknown. The sample has roughly 260,000 clones on record, approximately 89% of them singletons. About 2.1% of the sample is held by the ten biggest clonotypes. Sequenced: peripheral blood. The receptors here all came from a woman between 45 and 60 years old with acute or convalescent COVID-19.

This clone was found once. The rearrangement joins TRBV5-1 to TRBJ2-5; possibly TRBD1 for D (6 bases). V was shortened by 1 base and J by 5 bases, with 12 bases between the two germline ends. There are 14 residues in the CDR3. Per germline, CDR1 SGHRS and CDR2 YFSETQ. As DNA, the CDR3 is TGCGCCAGCAGCTTGAAACAGGGCCGGGAGACCCAGTACTTC. This sequence encodes CASSLKQGRETQYF. The whole variable domain, filled in from reference TRBV5-1 and TRBJ2-5, reads KAGVTQTPRYLIKTRGQQVTLSCSPISGHRSVSWYQQTPGQGLQFLFEYFSETQRNKGNFPGRFSGRQFSNSRSEMNVSTLELGDSALYLCASSLKQGRETQYFGPGTRLLVL.

The table lists this clone with a count of one. The chain has TRBV6-4 and TRBJ2-3; 8 nucleotides agree with TRBD2. V gave up 4 bases and J gave up 2 bases; unmatched junction bases: 5. The CDR3 consists of 15 residues. CDR1 and CDR2 from the germline V gene are MRHNA and SNTAGT. The CDR3 nucleotides read TGTGCCAGCAGTGCCCAAGCGGGGGACACAGATACGCAGTATTTT. Amino acids: CASSAQAGDTDTQYF.

The chain is built from TRBV5-1 and TRBJ1-2; no reliable D call. V was pared by 1 base and J by 0 bases, with 10 bases between. The CDR3 length is 15 residues. Germline CDR1 reads SGHRS; CDR2 reads YFSETQ. The CDR3 region has the DNA TGCGCCAGCAGCTTGACAGTCGGATCTAACTATGGCTACACCTTC. This sequence encodes CASSLTVGSNYGYTF.

The chain uses TRBV10-2 and TRBJ2-1, with TRBD2 matching over 7 bases. The trim removed 7 bases at V and 8 bases at J, leaving 11 bases unmatched. This CDR3 contains 14 residues. CDR1 WSHSY and CDR2 SAAADI come from the germline V gene. CDR3 bases: TGCGCCAGCACCCCCAAAAGCGGGACCTATGAGCAGTTCTTC. Protein product: CASTPKSGTYEQFF.

V and J are TRBV16 and TRBJ2-7; 9 positions match TRBD1. CDR3 size: 16 residues. V gave up 6 bases and J gave up 3 bases; unmatched junction bases: 12. Germline loops: CDR1 KGHSY, CDR2 FQNENV. The CDR3 DNA reads as TGTGCCAGCAGGCATAGACAGGGGGGATTCCTCTACGAGCAGTACTTC. Translation gives CASRHRQGGFLYEQYF.

The chain employs TRBV28 and TRBJ2-7; tentatively, D is TRBD2 (5 bases). With 3 bases removed from V and 0 bases from J, the gap between germline ends came to 12 bases. The CDR3 contains 15 residues. The germline V gene encodes CDR1 MDHEN and CDR2 SYDVKM. The CDR3 DNA follows: TGTGCCAGCAGTTTCGCCGGACTCCTCTCCTACGAGCAGTACTTC. This codes for CASSFAGLLSYEQYF.

This chain connects TRBV27 to TRBJ2-1; 9 nucleotides match TRBD1. This CDR3 contains 16 residues. The junction had 6 bases not matched to a gene; V was cut back by 0 bases and J by 6 bases. Germline V gives CDR1 MNHEY, CDR2 SMNVEV (reference sequence). The CDR3 reads CASSLSRDRALNEQFF. The CDR3 DNA is TGTGCCAGCAGTTTATCTCGGGACAGGGCGCTCAATGAGCAGTTCTTC.

Here the CDR3 reads CASSSAGQGSGNTIYF. The CDR3 DNA reads as TGCGCCAGCAGCTCCGCCGGACAGGGGTCTGGAAACACCATATATTTT. The V and J genes are TRBV5-1 and TRBJ1-3, with 9 positions matching TRBD1. This CDR3 region has 16 residues. After removal of 3 bases from V and 1 base from J, the junction contained 5 bases not matched to a gene. Germline CDR1 is SGHRS and CDR2 is YFSETQ.

V usage is TRBV25-1 and J usage is TRBJ2-2; no clear D gene. Germline CDR1 reads MGHDK; CDR2 reads SYGVNS. Trimming took off 3 bases at V and 1 base at J, with 6 bases between the two ends. The CDR3 has 14 residues. In DNA form, the CDR3 reads TGTGCCAGCAGTGACAGGATGAACACCGGGGAGCTGTTTTTT. Amino acids: CASSDRMNTGELFF. The variable domain in full, completed from reference TRBV25-1 and TRBJ2-2, reads EADIYQTPRYLVIGTGKKITLECSQTMGHDKMYWYQQDPGMELHLIHYSYGVNSTEKGDLSSESTVSRIRTEHFPLTLESARPSHTSQYLCASSDRMNTGELFFGEGSRLTVL.

This clone appeared a single time. V is TRBV5-1 and J is TRBJ2-7, with 7 nucleotides matching TRBD2. The CDR3 length is 15 residues. CDR1 and CDR2 (germline): SGHRS, YFSETQ. V gave up 4 bases and J gave up 2 bases; unmatched junction bases: 9. This CDR3 reads CASSLEGGSPYEQYF. Here the CDR3 DNA reads TGCGCCAGCAGCCTCGAGGGCGGGAGCCCCTACGAGCAGTACTTC. The full variable domain, its missing parts supplied by reference TRBV5-1 and TRBJ2-7, is KAGVTQTPRYLIKTRGQQVTLSCSPISGHRSVSWYQQTPGQGLQFLFEYFSETQRNKGNFPGRFSGRQFSNSRSEMNVSTLELGDSALYLCASSLEGGSPYEQYFGPGTRLTVT.

The chain employs TRBV18 and TRBJ1-6, with D uncertain. The CDR3 totals 14 residues. Germline CDR1 reads KGHSH; CDR2 reads LQKENI. V dropped 2 bases and J dropped 10 bases, with 12 bases sitting between them. The CDR3 protein is CASSPGRVLSPLHF. Here the CDR3 DNA reads TGTGCCAGCTCACCAGGGAGGGTTTTATCACCCCTCCACTTT.

This clone was recorded once. The chain recombines TRBV25-1 with TRBJ1-5, with D possibly being TRBD1 (5 bases). CDR1 MGHDK and CDR2 SYGVNS come from the germline V gene. The CDR3 spans 12 residues. Trimming stripped 4 bases from V and 10 bases from J, with 11 bases between. Written as DNA, the CDR3 is TGTGCCAGCAGTGTAGGGAGGGGACCCCAGCATTTT. Its protein is CASSVGRGPQHF.

The gene calls are TRBV6-5 and TRBJ1-4; D is uncertain. The V end was cut by 6 bases, the J end by 8 bases, with 13 bases between. The CDR3 spans 13 residues. CDR1 MNHEY and CDR2 SVGAGI come from the germline V gene. The CDR3 nucleotides read TGTGCCAGCAGCCCAGGTCGAGGGGAAAAACTGTTTTTT. It translates to CASSPGRGEKLFF.

The chain employs TRBV20-1 and TRBJ1-1; D ambiguous. CDR3 size: 11 residues. CDR1 is DFQATT and CDR2 is SNEGSKA in the germline V gene (reference sequence). V lost 7 bases, J lost 1 base, and 7 bases lay in between. The CDR3 spells CSGQENTEAFF. Here the CDR3 DNA reads TGCAGTGGTCAGGAGAACACTGAAGCTTTCTTT.

The chain employs TRBV5-6 and TRBJ2-1; TRBD1 matches at 8 bases. From germline, CDR1 is SGHDT and CDR2 YYEEEE. J was trimmed by 5 bases and V by 3 bases; bases with no gene match: 4. This CDR3 contains 14 residues. The chain's CDR3 is CASSYTGGNNEQFF. In DNA, the CDR3 is TGTGCCAGCAGCTACACAGGGGGTAACAATGAGCAGTTCTTC.

This clone was detected only once. The V and J genes are TRBV19 and TRBJ1-3; D is unresolved. The CDR3 is made up of 13 amino acids. Trimming stripped 10 bases from V and 1 base from J, with 11 bases between. Germline CDR1 LNHDA, CDR2 SQIVND (reference sequence). This CDR3 reads CATSPGSGNTIYF. The CDR3 region has the DNA TGTGCCACCTCCCCGGGGTCTGGAAACACCATATATTTT.

V and J are TRBV28 and TRBJ2-3; no clear D. The CDR3 is 11 residues long. Trimming removed 6 bases from V and 2 bases from J, with 3 bases in between. Germline V gives CDR1 MDHEN, CDR2 SYDVKM. In DNA, the CDR3 is TGTGCCAGCAGACACACAGATACGCAGTATTTT. It is translated as CASRHTDTQYF. The whole variable domain, remainder taken from reference TRBV28 and TRBJ2-3, is DVKVTQSSRYLVKRTGEKVFLECVQDMDHENMFWYRQDPGLGLRLIYFSYDVKMKEKGDIPEGYSVSREKKERFSLILESASTNQTSMYLCASRHTDTQYFGPGTRLTVL.

The V call is TRBV7-3, the J call TRBJ2-5, with D perhaps TRBD2 (5 bases). V shed 2 bases and J shed 1 base, with 11 bases lying between them. Germline assignment: CDR1 SGHTA and CDR2 FQGTGA. The CDR3 has 15 residues. CDR3 bases: TGTGCCAGCAGCTTAGGGAGCGGATTCCAAGAGACCCAGTACTTC. Translated: CASSLGSGFQETQYF. Full variable domain (missing parts from reference TRBV7-3 and TRBJ2-5): GAGVSQTPSNKVTEKGKYVELRCDPISGHTALYWYRQSLGQGPEFLIYFQGTGAADDSGLPNDRFFAVRPEGSVSTLKIQRTERGDSAVYLCASSLGSGFQETQYFGPGTRLLVL.